The clone carrying this T cell receptor (beta chain) was seen repeatedly, ten times or more. The antigen is undetermined. The CDR3 length is 12 residues. V was trimmed by 6 bases and J by 6 bases, leaving 11 bases between them. Germline CDR1 reads SNHLY; CDR2 reads FYNNEI. This record belongs to a study of cytomegalovirus exposure and HLA in healthy donors. With 60 Vbeta and 13 Jbeta primers, the PCR was carried out. Using immunoSEQ multiplex PCR, the repertoire was profiled, and TCRdb retains in-frame clones only, with some absent. The table shows over 150,000 clones, with around 80% occurring only once. General study results and limits: The study assumed roughly uniform donor sequencing depth for presence/absence analyses. In a later analysis, compared with equally common non-associated chains, HLA-associated beta chains were more expanded.

Material: PBMCs. The chain is built from TRBV2 and TRBJ1-2; D is perhaps TRBD1 (6 bases). This clonotype was sampled from a girl aged 2-10 years in good health and CMV-seropositive. CDR3 protein: CASRGGGNGYTF. CDR3 DNA: TGTGCCAGCAGGGGAGGGGGGAATGGCTACACCTTC.